The 2 T cell receptor beta chains below all came from one sample that was sequenced in a study of CD8 T cells in Susac syndrome. RNA was extracted with the RNeasy kit, and a quantity of 0.5 to 1 ug was reverse transcribed using random hexamers. TCRdb reanalysed the immunoSEQ multiplex PCR reads using MiXCR and keeps one entry per CDR3 protein. The top ten clones hold around 0.11% of a sample with fewer than 200,000 distinct CDR3 sequences, around 94% of them seen once. Sequencing was carried out using CD4+ T cells from PBMCs. The receptors shown here come from a human donor with Susac syndrome.

This clonotype was observed a handful of times. The chain has TRBV30 and TRBJ2-5; D is perhaps TRBD2 (6 bases). Germline lookup yields CDR1 GTSNPN and CDR2 SVGIG (reference sequence). Trimming left V 4 bases short and J 3 bases short, with 12 bases between. The CDR3 is 13 residues long. This CDR3 reads CAWTSEREETQYF. The CDR3 region has the DNA TGTGCCTGGACTAGCGAGCGGGAAGAGACCCAGTACTTC.

This chain uses TRBV7-2 with TRBJ1-6; the D gene is possibly TRBD1 (5 bases). Germline values: CDR1 SGHTA, CDR2 FQGNSA. Trimming took off 7 bases at V and 7 bases at J, with 17 bases between the two ends. The CDR3 totals 15 residues. The CDR3 DNA is TGTGCCAGCACCACAGAGGCCAGGGTAAATTCACCCCTCCACTTT. Translation: CASTTEARVNSPLHF.